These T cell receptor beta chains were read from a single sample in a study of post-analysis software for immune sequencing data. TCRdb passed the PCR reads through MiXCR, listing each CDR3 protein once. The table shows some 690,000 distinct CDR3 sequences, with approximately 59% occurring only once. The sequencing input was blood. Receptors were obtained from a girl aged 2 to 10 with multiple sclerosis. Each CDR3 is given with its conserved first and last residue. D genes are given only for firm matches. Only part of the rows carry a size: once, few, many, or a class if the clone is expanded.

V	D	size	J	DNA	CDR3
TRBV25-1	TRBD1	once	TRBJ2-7	TGTGCCGGCAGCTCGGGACAGCCCTACGAGCAGTACTTC	CAGSSGQPYEQYF
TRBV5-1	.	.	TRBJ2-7	TGCGCCAGCAGCCAACAGGAATACTACGAGCGGTACTTC	CASSQQEYYERYF
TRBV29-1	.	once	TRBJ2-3	TGCAGCGTTAGCGTTTCTAGCACAGATACGCAGTATTTT	CSVSVSSTDTQYF
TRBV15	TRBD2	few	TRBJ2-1	TGTGCCACCAGCAGAGATCGCGTAGGTCTAGCGGTTAATGATGAGCAGTTCTTC	CATSRDRVGLAVNDEQFF
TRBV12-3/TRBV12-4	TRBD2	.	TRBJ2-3	TGTGCCAGCAGCCCGCGTCGGACTAGCGGGGGAACAGATACGCAGTATTTT	CASSPRRTSGGTDTQYF
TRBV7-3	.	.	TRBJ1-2	TGTGCCAGCAGCATGGACGAATACTATGGCTACACCTTC	CASSMDEYYGYTF
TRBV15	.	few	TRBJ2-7	TGTGCCACCAGCAGAGATCGGGGGGCGGACGAGCAGTACTTC	CATSRDRGADEQYF
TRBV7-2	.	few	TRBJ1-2	TGTGCCAGCAGTTCGGGGGGTGGCTACACCTTC	CASSSGGGYTF
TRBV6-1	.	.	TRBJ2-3	TGTGCCAGCAGTCGCGGCCAAACAGATACGCAGTATTTT	CASSRGQTDTQYF
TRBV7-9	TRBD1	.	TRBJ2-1	TGTGCCGGGACAGGGGGGGCGAGCAATGAGCAGTTCTTC	CAGTGGASNEQFF
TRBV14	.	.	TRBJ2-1	TGTGCCAGCAGCCAAGAAAAACGGAGGGGAAATGAGCAGTTCTTC	CASSQEKRRGNEQFF
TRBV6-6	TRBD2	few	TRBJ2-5	TGTGCCAGCAGTCGACTAGCGGGGGGGCGCGAGACCCAGTACTTC	CASSRLAGGRETQYF
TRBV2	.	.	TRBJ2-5	TGTGCCAGCATCTGGAAGGGCCAGTCACAGGGCAGTGGAGAGACCCAGTACTTC	CASIWKGQSQGSGETQYF
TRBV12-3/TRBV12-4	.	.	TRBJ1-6	TGTGCCAGCAGTAAGACAGCCGATAATTCACCCCTCCACTTT	CASSKTADNSPLHF
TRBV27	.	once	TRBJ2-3	TGTGCCAGCACCGAGGCCGGGGCAGGTGATACGCAGTATTTT	CASTEAGAGDTQYF
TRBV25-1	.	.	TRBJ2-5	TGTGCCAGCAGTGAATTTTGGTATGGGGAGACCCAGTACTTC	CASSEFWYGETQYF
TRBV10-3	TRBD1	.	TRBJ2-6	TGTGCCGCAAAAAAGCAGGGGGCCAATCCTGGGGCCAACGTCCTGACTTTC	CAAKKQGANPGANVLTF
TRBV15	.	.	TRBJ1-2	TGTGCCACCAGCAGAGTGGACGGAAACTATGGCTACACCTTC	CATSRVDGNYGYTF
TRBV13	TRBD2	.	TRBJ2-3	TGTGCCAGCAGCCCGCGGACTAGCGGGGGGGAGACAGATACGCAGTATTTT	CASSPRTSGGETDTQYF
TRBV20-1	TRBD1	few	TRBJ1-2	TGCAGTGCCTGGACAGGGGGCGGCAATGGCTACACCTTC	CSAWTGGGNGYTF
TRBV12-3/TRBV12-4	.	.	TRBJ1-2	TGTGCCTGCAGTTTAGGTCAGGGTCAGTCCTATGGCTACACCTTC	CACSLGQGQSYGYTF
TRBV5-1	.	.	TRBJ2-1	TGCGCCAGCAGCCTGACAACGGACAACTACAATGAGCAGTTCTTC	CASSLTTDNYNEQFF
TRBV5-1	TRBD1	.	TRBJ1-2	TGCGCCAGCAGCCCATGGACAGGGCCTAACTATGGCTACACCTTC	CASSPWTGPNYGYTF
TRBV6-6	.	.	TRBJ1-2	TGTGCCAGCAGTTACGTTGGGTATGGCTACACCTTC	CASSYVGYGYTF
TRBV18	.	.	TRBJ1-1	TGTGCCAGCTCACCACCTGCAGGTTCCACTGAAGCTTTCTTT	CASSPPAGSTEAFF
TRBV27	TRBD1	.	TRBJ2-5	TGTGCCAGCAGACGTAGGACAGGGGGTCCCCAAGAGACCCAGTACTTC	CASRRRTGGPQETQYF
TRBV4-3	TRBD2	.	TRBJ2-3	TGCGCCAGCTCCAGGCGGGGGGAAGATACGCAGTATTTT	CASSRRGEDTQYF
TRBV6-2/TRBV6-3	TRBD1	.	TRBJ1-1	TGTGCCAGCACCTCTGGACAGGGGGCGCGGACTGAAGCTTTCTTT	CASTSGQGARTEAFF
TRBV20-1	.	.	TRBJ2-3	TGCAGTGCGTACTCCGATTGGCTAGCGTCTAGCACAGATACGCAGTATTTT	CSAYSDWLASSTDTQYF
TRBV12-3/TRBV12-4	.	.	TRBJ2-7	TGTGCCAGCAGGGCCGGGGACTCCTACGAGCAGTACTTC	CASRAGDSYEQYF
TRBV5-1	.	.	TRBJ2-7	TGCGCCAGCGGGCCTATGGGCTCCCCCTACGAGCAGTACTTC	CASGPMGSPYEQYF
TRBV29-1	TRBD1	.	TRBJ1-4	TGCAGCGTTCCGGGACAGGGGGCAAGGAATGAAAAACTGTTTTTT	CSVPGQGARNEKLFF
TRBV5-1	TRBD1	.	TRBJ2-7	TGCGCCAGCAGCTCGAAGCAGGGGGCCCCTTACGAGCAGTACTTC	CASSSKQGAPYEQYF
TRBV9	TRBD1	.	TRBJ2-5	TGTGCCAGCAGCGTAGCAGGGGGCGGCGGAGAGACCCAGTACTTC	CASSVAGGGGETQYF
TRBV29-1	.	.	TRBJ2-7	TGCAGCGTTGAATTTGGCGAGTCCTACGAGCAGTACTTC	CSVEFGESYEQYF
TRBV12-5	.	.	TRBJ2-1	TGTGCTAGTGGTTTCTCCGACAGTTACAATGAGCAGTTCTTC	CASGFSDSYNEQFF
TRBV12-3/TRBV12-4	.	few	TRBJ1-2	TGTGCCAGCAGGACAGGTGCTCTCAATGGCTACACCTTC	CASRTGALNGYTF
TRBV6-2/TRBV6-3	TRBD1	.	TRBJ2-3	TGTGCCAGCAAGCCAGGGGGCTATACGCAGTATTTT	CASKPGGYTQYF
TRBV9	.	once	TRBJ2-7	TGTACCAGCAGCGTAGAGCCGGAAGGAGAATACGAGCAGTACTTC	CTSSVEPEGEYEQYF
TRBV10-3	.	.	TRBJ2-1	TGTGCCATCAGTCGACTAGTCAATGAGCAGTTCTTC	CAISRLVNEQFF
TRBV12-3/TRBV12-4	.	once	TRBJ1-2	TGTGCCAGCAGTAGCAGGGGTGGCTACACCTTC	CASSSRGGYTF
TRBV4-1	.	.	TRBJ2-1	TGCGCCAGCAGCCAAGACTCTCATAGCGTCTACAATGAGCAGTTCTTC	CASSQDSHSVYNEQFF
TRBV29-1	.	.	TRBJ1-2	TGCAGCGTAGGACAGATCGATAACTATGGCTACACCTTC	CSVGQIDNYGYTF
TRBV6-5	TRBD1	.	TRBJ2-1	TGCGCCAGCAGTCACACAACCGGGACAGGGGGCTACAATGAGCAGTTCTTC	CASSHTTGTGGYNEQFF
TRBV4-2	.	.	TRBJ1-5	TGTGCCAGCAGCCAGGAGACGGGGGCTAGTCAGCCCCAGCATTTT	CASSQETGASQPQHF
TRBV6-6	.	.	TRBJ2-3	TGTGCCAGCAGTTATTGGGAGGCAGATACGCAGTATTTT	CASSYWEADTQYF
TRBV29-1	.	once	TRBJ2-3	TGCAGCGTTGAAGCGGGCCGGCGAGATACGCAGTATTTT	CSVEAGRRDTQYF
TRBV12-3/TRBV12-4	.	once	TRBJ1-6	TGTGCCAGCAGTTTTGGGGGTGACGCCCTCCACTTT	CASSFGGDALHF
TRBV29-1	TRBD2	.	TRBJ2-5	TGCAGCGCGACTAGCGGGAGAGGGTGGGAGACCCAGTACTTC	CSATSGRGWETQYF
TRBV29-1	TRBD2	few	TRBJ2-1	TGCAGCGTAGCGGGGAGGGGAAGGAATGAGCAGTTCTTC	CSVAGRGRNEQFF
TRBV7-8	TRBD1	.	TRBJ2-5	TGTGCCAGCAGCCCGGACAGGTTCCGGGAGACCCAGTACTTC	CASSPDRFRETQYF
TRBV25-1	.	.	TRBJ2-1	TGTGCCAGCAGTGATAATAGCTTCGATGAGCAGTTCTTC	CASSDNSFDEQFF
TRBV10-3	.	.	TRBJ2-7	TGTGCCATCACAGGGGGACTCTCCTACGAGCAGTACTTC	CAITGGLSYEQYF
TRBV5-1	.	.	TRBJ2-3	TGCGCCAGCAGCTTGTACAGAATTACAGATACGCAGTATTTT	CASSLYRITDTQYF
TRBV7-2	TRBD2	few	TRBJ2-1	TGTGCCAGCAGCTTAGCAGCGGGAGGCCTCAATGAGCAGTTCTTC	CASSLAAGGLNEQFF
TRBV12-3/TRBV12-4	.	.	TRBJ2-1	TGTGCCAGCAGTGCCAAGGCCTACAATGAGCAGTTCTTC	CASSAKAYNEQFF
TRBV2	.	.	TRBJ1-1	TGTGCCAGCAGTGAAGCTGGGGCCACTGAAGCTTTCTTT	CASSEAGATEAFF
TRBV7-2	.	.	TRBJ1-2	TGTGCCAGCAGCTTAATGGGGATCTATGGCTACACCTTC	CASSLMGIYGYTF
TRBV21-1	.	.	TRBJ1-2	TGTGCCAGCAGCGAAGCTTGGACAGCTAACTATGGCTACACCTTC	CASSEAWTANYGYTF